This T cell receptor beta chain was retrieved from a study of control samples from healthy donors and cancer patients. Profiling relied on immunoSEQ multiplex PCR, and the TCRdb table lists in-frame clones only, not all of them. The sample yields over 100,000 clones, about 90% seen once. The V gene's germline CDR1 is ENHRY and CDR2 SYGVKD. Trimming removed 10 bases from V and 2 bases from J, with 12 bases in between. The CDR3 contains 12 residues. The sequencing sample was made of blood. The gene calls are TRBV10-3 and TRBJ2-7; no definite D call. The origin of this receptor is a woman in her 50s in good health. CDR3 sequence: CATLALTYEQYF. As DNA, the CDR3 is TGTGCCACCCTGGCCCTTACCTACGAGCAGTACTTC.